The source of this TCR beta chain is a study of T cell repertoires in cytomegalovirus infection. Study-level information: Recently described HLA-C-restricted plus well-studied HLA-B-restricted CMV epitopes were used. Public TCR beta signatures provided an indication of both CMV infection and a matching HLA type. Study observations and caveats: The ex vivo response showed dominance by HLA-C-restricted CMV-specific TCR beta clonotypes. The cumulative frequency of public TCR beta families distinguished individuals who carried CMV together with the relevant HLA.

TCRdb independently ran MiXCR on the reads; one entry per CDR3 protein. The sample yields some 350,000 distinct CDR3 sequences, about 29% seen once. In regard to this clonotype: What it recognizes is unknown.

Germline-derived CDR1 and CDR2 are SGHTA and FQGNSA. V was pared by 4 bases and J by 1 base, with 2 bases of the junction left unmatched. This CDR3 is 14 amino acids long. The sequence came from a human donor in good health (CMV status not recorded). Some clones in this sample may be carry-over from other donors' samples. This sample comprised cultured PBMCs, obtained from culture after CMV antigen stimulation. The gene calls are TRBV7-2 and TRBJ2-7; TRBD2 matches at 9 bases. The CDR3 loop is CASSWTSDSYEQYF. The CDR3 DNA is TGTGCCAGCAGCTGGACTAGCGATTCCTACGAGCAGTACTTC.